This TCR beta chain was sequenced in a study of graft-versus-host responses after intestinal transplantation. In the study overall: Each of the recipients got a multivisceral, liver-intestinal, or isolated intestinal transplant.

Trimming took 3 bases from V and 6 from J; bases not matched to a gene: 15. The CDR3 covers 17 residues. Germline CDR1 reads SGHNT; CDR2 reads YYREEE (reference sequence). The sample holds one count of this clone. Its cognate antigen is unknown. Sequencing was performed with immunoSEQ multiplex PCR; in TCRdb, only in-frame clones are kept and a portion is missing. The table has tens of thousands of clones, roughly 95% seen once; the top ten hold 0.23%. The V gene is TRBV5-4, the J gene TRBJ2-7; TRBD2 matches 10 bases. The sequencing here drew on unstimulated CD8+ T cells sorted from spleen or lymph node cells, taken before transplant. This clonotype was obtained from a human donor who was the organ donor for an intestinal transplant. The CDR3 loop is CASSSDSGGAGGREQYF. The CDR3 DNA reads TGTGCCAGCAGCTCGGACAGCGGGGGGGCGGGAGGTCGCGAGCAGTACTTC.